The TCR beta chain under discussion was sequenced for a study of T cell responses to AZD1222 COVID-19 vaccine. Trimming stripped 1 base from V and 0 bases from J, with 10 bases between. The length of the CDR3 is 16 residues. Germline CDR1 is SGHTA and CDR2 is FQGNSA. Study-wide results and limits: Donors were mostly white British, more females; clonal diversity possibly underestimated. Regions 160-218 and 743-854 held dominance among vaccine-associated CD4 TCRs, which spanned spike. Spike-specific TCR breadth and depth grew following two AZD1222 doses.

Sequenced by immunoSEQ multiplex PCR; TCRdb stores in-frame clones only, minus some. The sample lists some 200,000 clones, about 92% seen once, with less than 1.2% in the top ten. As for this clone: Its antigen is unknown.

This material consisted of peripheral blood, taken on day 0 of MenACWY control vaccination. This TCR came from an adult in good health. The chain has TRBV7-2 and TRBJ1-3; maybe TRBD1 (6 bases). Written as DNA, the CDR3 is TGTGCCAGCAGCTTAGGACAGGTTAACTCTGGAAACACCATATATTTT. Residues: CASSLGQVNSGNTIYF.